This T cell receptor (beta chain) is drawn from a study of cytomegalovirus exposure and HLA in healthy donors. Worth noting for this clone: Antigen specificity is unknown.

This PCR relied on a set of 60 Vbeta primers and 13 Jbeta primers. The repertoire was sequenced with immunoSEQ multiplex PCR; TCRdb's copy has only in-frame clones and lacks some. Its table lists 55,000 to 65,000 clones. The germline V and J ends were trimmed by 0 bases and 5 bases, with 14 bases remaining between them. There are 15 residues in the CDR3. Per the germline V gene, CDR1 is LNHNV and CDR2 is YYDKDF (reference sequence). Overall study results and limits: The study assumed roughly uniform donor sequencing depth for presence/absence analyses.

The clonotype comes from a woman aged 18-29 years in good health and CMV-seronegative. Sequencing was performed on PBMCs. The chain combines TRBV15 with TRBJ2-7; a possible D gene is TRBD1 (6 bases). CDR3 sequence: CATSRDTRTADEQYF. The CDR3 DNA reads as TGTGCCACCAGCAGAGATACAAGGACAGCTGACGAGCAGTACTTC.